This TCR beta chain was identified during a study of neoadjuvant anti-PD-1 for oral cavity cancer. Study context: Non-progressing patients received a fourth nivolumab dose near day 43, then surgery on days 50-56.

Most PBMC samples had 450 to 500 ng input DNA in six replicates. TCRdb keeps only in-frame clones here, not all; method: immunoSEQ multiplex PCR. The sample lists 30,000 to 40,000 clones, about 86% occurring once. V was pared by 4 bases and J by 0 bases, with 5 bases between. The germline gives CDR1 SGHRS, CDR2 YFSETQ. This CDR3 has 13 amino acids. Sequencing used PBMCs, obtained before nivolumab (anti-PD-1) treatment. The clonotype comes from a person aged 35-79 years with oral cavity squamous cell carcinoma. The chain has TRBV5-1 and TRBJ1-3; D unclear. This CDR3 is CASSPDSGNTIYF. CDR3 nucleotide sequence: TGCGCCAGCAGCCCTGACTCTGGAAACACCATATATTTT.